What follows are 14 T cell receptor beta chains derived from one specimen sequenced in a study of shared clonotypes between healthy human individuals. Produced via immunoSEQ multiplex PCR; TCRdb's table is partial and in-frame only. There are around 2.5 million clones in the sample; 90% to 95% occur only once, and 0.36% lies in the top ten. The sequenced sample was naive CD4+ T cells from PBMCs. The subset here: CD45RA+ positively selected. The receptors stem from a man between 18 and 29 years old in good health. Some clones in this sample may be carry-over from other donors' samples.

The V gene is TRBV6-1, the J gene TRBJ1-4; the D gene is possibly TRBD1 (5 bases). The CDR3 consists of 15 residues. Trimming took off 5 bases at V and 1 base at J, with 11 bases between the two ends. Germline V lookup: CDR1 MNHNS, CDR2 SASEGT. The CDR3 loop reads CASSPQGGTNEKLFF. The CDR3 DNA is TGTGCCAGCAGTCCTCAGGGTGGAACTAATGAAAAACTGTTTTTT.

The CDR3 nucleotides read TGCGCCAGCAGCTTAGAAGCGGGAGACGGGTACGAGCAGTACTTC. This encodes CASSLEAGDGYEQYF. The V and J genes are TRBV5-1 and TRBJ2-7; TRBD2 aligns across 8 bases. V trimming: 2 bases; J trimming: 4 bases; junction bases outside the gene matches: 8. CDR1 and CDR2 (germline): SGHRS, YFSETQ. This CDR3 is 15 amino acids long.

This chain joins TRBV18 and TRBJ1-5; D possibly corresponds to TRBD1 (6 bases). The CDR3 has 15 residues. The V gene lost 2 bases and the J gene lost 4 bases, with 12 bases spanning the gap. The germline CDR1 and CDR2 sequences are KGHSH and LQKENI. The CDR3: CASSPSGGNNQPQHF. Written as DNA, the CDR3 is TGTGCCAGCTCACCATCGGGGGGCAATAATCAGCCCCAGCATTTT.

Concerning this clone: The junction shows a germline mismatch at one end, possibly a read error. The chain is built from TRBV6-5 and TRBJ1-1; D remains unclear. CDR1 is MNHEY and CDR2 is SVGAGI in the germline V gene. The CDR3 spans 14 residues. The CDR3: CASRFEPSNAEAFF. The CDR3 DNA sequence: TGTGCCAGCCGTTTCGAGCCGTCGAACGCTGAAGCTTTCTTT.

The rearrangement links TRBV2 to TRBJ1-5; 9 bases are shared with TRBD1. The CDR3 has 15 amino acids. The trim removed 5 bases at V and 5 bases at J, leaving 7 bases unmatched. CDR1 is SNHLY and CDR2 is FYNNEI in the germline V gene. In nucleotides, the CDR3 is TGTGCCAGCAGTCTTTTGGACAGGGGCGATCAGCCCCAGCATTTT. Protein: CASSLLDRGDQPQHF.

The CDR3 DNA reads TGTGCCAGCTCACCACCCGGGACGGACCTGTGGGCCCAGTACTTC. Translating it yields CASSPPGTDLWAQYF. The gene calls are TRBV18 and TRBJ2-5, with D perhaps given as TRBD1 or TRBD2 (5 bases each). The CDR3 has 15 amino acids. Germline values: CDR1 KGHSH, CDR2 LQKENI. V lost 0 bases and J lost 9, with 17 bases in between.

The chain joins TRBV11-2 to TRBJ2-5; 9 positions match TRBD1. The DNA matches TRBJ2-7 better at its end, which makes the J call doubtful. The CDR3 runs 15 residues. Per germline, CDR1 SGHAT and CDR2 FQNNGV. CDR3 sequence: CASSLGQGITYEQYF. As DNA, the CDR3 is TGTGCCAGCAGCCTAGGACAGGGGATCACCTACGAGCAGTACTTC.

The chain links TRBV7-3 to TRBJ2-1, with 10 bases aligning to TRBD2. Germline V gene lookup returns CDR1 SGHTA and CDR2 FQGTGA. With 5 bases clipped from V and 5 bases from J, the junction kept 9 bases outside the gene matches. The CDR3 runs 16 residues. In DNA form, the CDR3 reads TGTGCCAGCAGCCCACGTTCTACTAGCGGGGACAATGAGCAGTTCTTC. Its protein product is CASSPRSTSGDNEQFF.

V and J are TRBV11-2 and TRBJ2-3, with 7 bases lining up with TRBD1. Germline V gene lookup returns CDR1 SGHAT and CDR2 FQNNGV. J was trimmed by 0 bases and V by 7 bases; bases with no gene match: 7. The CDR3 totals 15 residues. The CDR3 DNA sequence: TGTGCCAGCAACTCTAAGGGGGCCAGCACAGATACGCAGTATTTT. This codes for CASNSKGASTDTQYF.

To note about this clone: The same CDR3 arises from other DNA sequences in this sample as well. This rearrangement joins TRBV20-1 to TRBJ1-1, with D possibly TRBD1 on 6 matching bases. The CDR3 consists of 11 residues. The V end was cut by 1 base, the J end by 7 bases, with 7 bases between. Germline V gives CDR1 DFQATT, CDR2 SNEGSKA (reference sequence). The CDR3: CSARGQVEAFF. The DNA of the CDR3 is TGCAGTGCTAGAGGACAGGTTGAAGCTTTCTTT.

The V and J genes are TRBV4-1 and TRBJ1-1; 7 bases map to TRBD1. V lost 1 base, J lost 5 bases, and 13 bases stayed unmatched. Germline CDR1 is MGHRA and CDR2 is YSYEKL. The CDR3 consists of 17 residues. CDR3 sequence (DNA): TGCGCCAGCAGCCAAGGAGGGTTACGACAGGGCGGGACTGAAGCTTTCTTT. Translation gives CASSQGGLRQGGTEAFF.

The V and J genes are TRBV6-4 and TRBJ2-5, with D tentatively TRBD1 (6 bases). The CDR3 is 16 residues long. V lost 1 base and J 2 bases, leaving 14 bases between the germline ends. Germline loops: CDR1 MRHNA, CDR2 SNTAGT. CDR3 sequence reads: CASSDYPYRVQETQYF. The CDR3, as DNA: TGTGCCAGCAGTGACTACCCATACAGGGTACAAGAGACCCAGTACTTC.

The rearrangement uses TRBV5-1 and TRBJ1-4; 7 bases are a match to TRBD1. The germline V gene encodes CDR1 SGHRS and CDR2 YFSETQ. The V and J ends lost 0 bases and 6 bases, in that order; junction bases with no gene match: 2. The CDR3 length is 14 residues. The CDR3 bases are TGCGCCAGCAGCTTGGGGACAGGATATGAAAAACTGTTTTTT. Translating it yields CASSLGTGYEKLFF. Supplemented by reference TRBV5-1 and TRBJ1-4, the full variable domain reads KAGVTQTPRYLIKTRGQQVTLSCSPISGHRSVSWYQQTPGQGLQFLFEYFSETQRNKGNFPGRFSGRQFSNSRSEMNVSTLELGDSALYLCASSLGTGYEKLFFGSGTQLSVL.

CDR3 sequence reads: CASSFDYPFYEQYF. The CDR3 DNA is TGTGCCAGTTCCTTCGACTACCCCTTCTACGAGCAGTACTTC. J is TRBJ2-7 and V is TRBV19, with D maybe TRBD2 (5 bases). Per the germline V gene, CDR1 is LNHDA and CDR2 is SQIVND (reference sequence). The CDR3 contains 14 residues. V was pared by 8 bases and J by 3 bases, with 17 bases between.